The 10 T cell receptor beta chains given below trace back to one sample, sequenced in a study of post-analysis software for immune sequencing data. Built from TCR beta cDNA, the libraries had unique molecular identifiers in them. TCRdb redid the calling of the PCR reads with MiXCR, one entry per CDR3 protein. The sample contains over 250,000 distinct CDR3 sequences, less than 40% of which appear only once. No antigen has been identified for these receptors. Study conclusions and caveats: A handful of TRBV segments, including TRBV5-6, TRBV5-1 and TRBV20-1, were more frequent in patients than controls.

The sample taken for sequencing was blood. These receptors came from a girl aged 10 to 17 with multiple sclerosis.

The V and J genes are TRBV12-3 or TRBV12-4 and TRBJ2-3; 9 bases line up with TRBD2. With 7 bases clipped from V and 3 bases from J, the junction kept 5 bases outside the gene matches. The CDR3 runs to 14 residues. The CDR3 protein is CASTPLAGTDTQYF. In DNA form, the CDR3 reads TGTGCCAGCACGCCGCTAGCGGGGACAGATACGCAGTATTTT.

The chain recombines TRBV5-1 with TRBJ2-3, with D perhaps matching TRBD1 (5 bases). The ends were cut back, 0 bases at V and 5 bases at J, with 13 bases in the middle. Germline V gene data show CDR1 as SGHRS and CDR2 as YFSETQ. The CDR3 is 15 residues long. This CDR3 reads CASSLVERQGDTQYF. Written as DNA, the CDR3 is TGCGCCAGCAGCTTGGTAGAGAGGCAGGGAGATACGCAGTATTTT.

V and J are TRBV7-2 and TRBJ2-5; no definite D call. Germline CDR1 is SGHTA and CDR2 is FQGNSA. The CDR3 sequence is 17 residues long. The V end lost 2 bases, the J end lost 11 bases, and 27 bases lay between the germline ends. For the CDR3, the DNA is TGTGCCAGCAGCTTATTGAGGCGGACCCGCTCGTACAATGAGCAGTACTTC. It specifies CASSLLRRTRSYNEQYF.

In its sample, this clonotype was seen once. At one boundary the junction diverges from the germline segment, which might be a read error. The rearrangement joins TRBV5-1 to TRBJ2-3; D tentatively fits TRBD1 or TRBD2 (5 bases each). This CDR3 has 15 residues. The germline V gene encodes CDR1 SGHRS and CDR2 YFSETQ. CDR3 region: CATSLGRQYADTQYF. In DNA, the CDR3 is TGCGCCACCAGCCTGGGACGACAGTACGCAGATACGCAGTATTTT. The full variable domain, with the rest looked up from reference TRBV5-1 and TRBJ2-3, is KAGVTQTPRYLIKTRGQQVTLSCSPISGHRSVSWYQQTPGQGLQFLFEYFSETQRNKGNFPGRFSGRQFSNSRSEMNVSTLELGDSALYLCATSLGRQYADTQYFGPGTRLTVL.

Remarks on this clonotype: Germline is not matched at one junction end, which may reflect a read error. The J gene is TRBJ2-6, the V gene TRBV5-5; possible D gene TRBD1, 5 bases. Germline V lookup: CDR1 SGHKS, CDR2 YYEKEE (reference sequence). The CDR3 runs to 14 residues. The CDR3 DNA follows: TGTGCCAGCAGCTTAAGCTCTGGGGCCAACGTCCGGACTTTC. Translating gives CASSLSSGANVRTF.

This clonotype was seen many times. This chain connects TRBV12-3 or TRBV12-4 to TRBJ1-2; maybe TRBD1 (6 bases). This CDR3 has 14 amino acids. V was cut by 2 bases and J by 8 bases, with 15 bases left in between. The CDR3 protein is CASSLSLGAEGYTF. CDR3 nucleotide sequence: TGTGCCAGCAGTTTAAGTCTGGGGGCCGAGGGCTACACCTTC.

This clonotype was observed many times. CDR3: CASSETATNEKLFF. In DNA form, the CDR3 reads TGTGCCAGCAGTGAGACAGCAACTAATGAAAAACTGTTTTTT. The chain links TRBV25-1 to TRBJ1-4, with a tentative D call TRBD1 (5 bases). Germline V gives CDR1 MGHDK, CDR2 SYGVNS. V shed 3 bases and J shed 0 bases, with 5 bases lying between them. The CDR3 totals 14 residues.

This chain connects TRBV4-2 to TRBJ2-7; D possibly matches TRBD1 or TRBD2 (5 bases each). The CDR3 loop spans 15 amino acids. CDR1 is LGHNA and CDR2 is YNFKEQ in the germline V gene. The ends were cut back, 1 base at V and 3 bases at J, with 13 bases in the middle. CDR3 loop: CASSQGQSGLYEQYF. As DNA, the CDR3 is TGTGCCAGCAGCCAAGGACAGTCGGGGCTCTACGAGCAGTACTTC.

This clonotype was observed many times. The rearrangement links TRBV12-3 or TRBV12-4 to TRBJ2-1; D is possibly TRBD1 or TRBD2 (6 bases each). The CDR3 consists of 14 residues. Trimming took off 4 bases at V and 8 bases at J, with 15 bases between the two ends. This CDR3 is CASSSIPGGDEQFF. CDR3 DNA: TGTGCCAGCAGTTCTATCCCCGGGGGCGATGAGCAGTTCTTC.

Points on this clonotype: A clone one base away is much larger, so this may be a read error. This chain uses TRBV2 with TRBJ1-5; the D gene is possibly TRBD1 (6 bases). V was pared by 5 bases and J by 3 bases, with 14 bases between. The CDR3 is made up of 15 amino acids. Germline-derived CDR1 and CDR2 are SNHLY and FYNNEI. Here the CDR3 reads CASSKGPGDNQPQHF. CDR3 coding DNA: TGTGCCAGCAGTAAGGGGCCAGGGGACAATCAGCCCCAGCATTTT.